The 12 T cell receptor beta chains below come from one sample, sequenced in a study of blood T cells in healthy people across ages. A second 7 to 11 cycle PCR used barcoded and J-beta primers. TCRdb re-called the 5' RACE reads with MiXCR, one entry per CDR3 protein. Of about a million distinct CDR3 sequences in the sample, just over 50% were seen once. Material: blood. These receptors were taken from an older woman in good health.

This clonotype was counted a few times. Germline and junction disagree at one end, which may indicate a read error. J is TRBJ2-1 and V is TRBV20-1; D unclear. The CDR3 is 12 amino acids. From germline, CDR1 is DFQATT and CDR2 SNEGSKA (reference sequence). This CDR3 reads CSASVSSNEQFF. The CDR3 DNA reads as TGCAGTGCTAGTGTATCCTCCAATGAGCAGTTCTTC.

V is TRBV12-3 or TRBV12-4 and J is TRBJ2-5; no clear D. This CDR3 spans 13 amino acids. Trimming shortened V by 6 bases and J by 1 base, and 9 bases separated the two germline ends. In nucleotides, the CDR3 is TGTGCCAGCAGCCGAATCGCCCAAGAGACCCAGTACTTC. Translation: CASSRIAQETQYF.

There are a few counts of this clonotype. The J gene is TRBJ1-2, the V gene TRBV12-3 or TRBV12-4, with D hard to call. This CDR3 contains 13 residues. V gave up 3 bases and J gave up 5 bases, with 10 bases separating them. CDR3 sequence (DNA): TGTGCCAGCAGTTTGGGCAGGCTTTATGGCTACACCTTC. Translation: CASSLGRLYGYTF.

This chain connects TRBV24-1 to TRBJ2-5; TRBD1 matches at 7 bases. After removal of 4 bases from V and 5 bases from J, the junction contained 6 bases not matched to a gene. Germline assignment: CDR1 KGHDR and CDR2 SFDVKD. The CDR3 covers 14 residues. CDR3 nucleotides: TGTGCCACCAGTGACTGGACAGGATCGGAGACCCAGTACTTC. It translates to CATSDWTGSETQYF.

The chain joins TRBV7-9 to TRBJ1-2; possible D gene TRBD1, 6 bases. The germline gives CDR1 SEHNR, CDR2 FQNEAQ (reference sequence). V lost 4 bases and J 5 bases, leaving 20 bases between the germline ends. This CDR3 has 16 amino acids. The chain's CDR3 is CASSYAHRERAYGYTF. The CDR3 bases are TGTGCCAGCAGCTACGCCCACAGGGAACGTGCGTATGGCTACACCTTC. The whole variable domain, remainder taken from reference TRBV7-9 and TRBJ1-2, is DTGVSQNPRHKITKRGQNVTFRCDPISEHNRLYWYRQTLGQGPEFLTYFQNEAQLEKSRLLSDRFSAERPKGSFSTLEIQRTEQGDSAMYLCASSYAHRERAYGYTFGSGTRLTVV.

This chain connects TRBV27 to TRBJ2-7; the match to TRBD1 covers 9 bases. With 9 bases clipped from V and 3 bases from J, the junction kept 9 bases outside the gene matches. This CDR3 is 14 amino acids long. The V gene's germline CDR1 is MNHEY and CDR2 SMNVEV (reference sequence). CDR3 nucleotides: TGTGCCAGTCCCCGGGACAGGGAGTTCTACGAGCAGTACTTC. This gives the protein CASPRDREFYEQYF.

The chain is built from TRBV3-1 and TRBJ2-1; 16 nucleotides agree with TRBD2. This CDR3 is 18 amino acids long. V lost 6 bases, J lost 2 bases, and 7 bases stayed unmatched. Germline assignment: CDR1 LGHDT and CDR2 YNNKEL (reference sequence). CDR3: CASRPTGTSGGAYNEQFF. The CDR3 bases are TGTGCCAGCAGACCTACCGGGACTAGCGGGGGGGCCTACAATGAGCAGTTCTTC.

This chain links TRBV27 with TRBJ2-4, with D possibly TRBD2 on 6 matching bases. The CDR3 length is 15 residues. Germline CDR1 MNHEY, CDR2 SMNVEV (reference sequence). V was pared by 5 bases and J by 1 base, with 12 bases between. The CDR3 DNA reads as TGTGCCAGCAGTGGTAGCGGTTGGGCCAAAAACATTCAGTACTTC. It yields the protein CASSGSGWAKNIQYF.

The chain couples TRBV20-1 to TRBJ2-3; the D gene is possibly TRBD1 (6 bases). The CDR3 has 14 amino acids. Trimming cost V 0 bases and J 6 bases, with 13 bases left between them. Germline values: CDR1 DFQATT, CDR2 SNEGSKA (reference sequence). The CDR3 loop reads CSARDRGSGDTQYF. Written as DNA, the CDR3 is TGCAGTGCTAGAGATAGGGGGTCAGGTGATACGCAGTATTTT.

This clonotype appeared once. The chain is built from TRBV27 and TRBJ2-2; D is possibly TRBD1 or TRBD2 (5 bases each). This CDR3 contains 15 residues. In germline, CDR1 is MNHEY, CDR2 SMNVEV (reference sequence). Trimming cost V 5 bases and J 3 bases, with 13 bases left between them. The CDR3 loop reads CASSLRGIDTGELFF. The CDR3 DNA follows: TGTGCCAGCAGTCTGAGGGGTATCGACACCGGGGAGCTGTTTTTT.

CDR3 DNA sequence: TGTGCCAGCAGCCGCAGGTCGGGGTCCTACGAGCAGTACTTC. It codes for CASSRRSGSYEQYF. The gene calls are TRBV11-2 and TRBJ2-4, with a weak D call TRBD2 (5 bases). The DNA end is a closer match to TRBJ2-7, so the J assignment may be wrong. The CDR3 consists of 14 residues. The germline V gene encodes CDR1 SGHAT and CDR2 FQNNGV.

As regards this clonotype: Germline and junction disagree at one end, which may indicate a read error. The chain links TRBV4-1 to TRBJ1-1, with a tentative D call TRBD1 (6 bases). Germline V gives CDR1 MGHRA, CDR2 YSYEKL. CDR3 size: 14 residues. As DNA, the CDR3 is TGCGCCAGCAGCCGCCGGGGGGACAACACTGAAGTTTTCTTT. It specifies CASSRRGDNTEVFF.